This T cell receptor beta chain was retrieved from a study of blood T cell repertoires in COVID-19. Study background: Italy, Spain and the United States were the sources of the convalescent and acute COVID-19 samples. The analysed material was cDNA or gDNA that came from T cells, B-cell-depleted T cells, or PBMCs.

Authors' data handling: By means of reference gene primer amplification, nucleated cell counts were estimated. The data were produced by immunoSEQ multiplex PCR, yet TCRdb's version contains in-frame clones alone and is incomplete. That table furnishes V, J and clone size, whereas the DNA furnished D and trimming. The sample contains around 270,000 clones, approximately 90% of which appear only once. Germline loops: CDR1 MGHDK, CDR2 SYGVNS. The CDR3 totals 16 residues. J gave up 8 bases and V 4 bases, and 11 bases lay outside the gene matches. The sequenced sample was peripheral blood. The receptor was isolated from a man aged 30-40 years with acute or convalescent COVID-19. This chain joins TRBV25-1 and TRBJ2-1, with 10 bases that match TRBD2. In DNA form, the CDR3 reads TGTGCCAGCAGTGCCGCTAGCGGGAGTTTTGGCGATGAGCAGTTCTTC. As protein: CASSAASGSFGDEQFF.